This T cell receptor beta chain was retrieved from a study of cytomegalovirus exposure and HLA in healthy donors. General study results and limits: Productive status was seen about 90% or about 30% of the time for most TCR beta V segments in an earlier analysis. Despite most TCR sequences being rare, some public TCRs occurred in many donors. Later analysis reportedly placed an Asian-associated ancestry cluster below the roughly 700-donor mean in N-insertions. Upon later analysis, HLA-associated TCR beta chains proved more clonally expanded than other, equally common chains.

CDR3 size: 15 residues. With 0 bases clipped from V and 3 bases from J, the junction kept 3 bases outside the gene matches. Germline V gene sequence: CDR1 SGHRS, CDR2 YFSETQ. This clone was counted only a few times. Its antigen is as yet unknown. The study ran its PCR with 60 Vbeta and 13 Jbeta primers. Clones were sequenced by immunoSEQ multiplex PCR, and TCRdb holds only the in-frame ones, with some missing. The table shows around 140,000 clones, with roughly three quarters occurring only once. The clonotype comes from a male donor in good health and CMV-seronegative. Sequenced input: PBMCs. The gene calls are TRBV5-1 and TRBJ1-5; the match to TRBD1 covers 7 bases. The CDR3 region is CASSLAGQNNQPQHF. CDR3 sequence (DNA): TGCGCCAGCAGCTTGGCGGGACAGAACAATCAGCCCCAGCATTTT.